The TCR beta chain under discussion was sequenced for a study of cytomegalovirus exposure and HLA in healthy donors. Overall study: Within an early data release were about 85 million unique TCRs drawn from HLA-typed donors. Most genotyped donors, around 78% of about 400, had Caucasian-associated genetic ancestry. Whole-study results and caveats: V- and J-gene trimming of TCR beta was linked (in a later analysis) to a missense DCLRE1C variant. There were under 200 TCR beta chains listed as cytomegalovirus-associated.

In regard to this clone: Its antigen is as yet unknown.

60 Vbeta and 13 Jbeta primers were used in PCR. Profiled with immunoSEQ multiplex PCR; TCRdb holds only in-frame clones, not every one. The sample records around 92,000 clones, 65% to 75% being singletons. Trimming removed 3 bases at V and 6 bases at J, with 17 bases between. The germline CDR1 and CDR2 sequences are SQVTM and ANQGSEA. This CDR3 has 14 amino acids. The sequenced material came from PBMCs. The chain couples TRBV29-1 to TRBJ1-2; D not certain. This sequence was found in a woman in her sixties or seventies in good health and CMV-seropositive. The CDR3 DNA follows: TGCAGCGTTGACTCGGGCAACTCGGGAAATGGCTACACCTTC. Protein: CSVDSGNSGNGYTF.